This T cell receptor beta chain was retrieved from a study of type 1 regulatory T cells. For the study at large: An in vitro protocol generated T-allo10, a Tr1-enriched, alloantigen-specific CD4 T cell product.

TCRdb called the reads again in MiXCR, with one record for every CDR3 protein. This table has around 65,000 distinct CDR3 sequences, about 50% appearing once. Comments on this clonotype: The target antigen is unknown.

The CDR3 is 14 residues long. The J segment lost 2 bases and the V segment lost 3 bases, leaving 4 bases of the junction unmatched. J is TRBJ2-7 and V is TRBV12-3 or TRBV12-4; 7 bases match TRBD2. This clonotype originated in a human donor in good health. Source material: cultured non-Tr1 T cells, either the whole culture or a sorted T cell fraction (not recorded which). CDR3 protein: CASSLSAGAYEQYF. The CDR3 bases are TGTGCCAGCAGTTTGTCGGCGGGGGCCTACGAGCAGTACTTC.